This is a list of T cell receptor beta chains from one sample in a study of human T cells and chemical hapten exposure. From the RACE reads, TCRdb called clonotypes with MiXCR, one entry per CDR3 protein. Among roughly 250,000 distinct CDR3 sequences listed, 7% to 10% were seen once. Source: whole blood, taken in connection with sensitization to the hapten diphenylcyclopropenone (DPC). These receptors all come from a middle-aged woman with alopecia areata. Some clones in this sample may be carry-over from other donors' samples. Both conserved end residues are part of each CDR3. Rows may omit the clone size; those that give it use once, few, many or a size class.

v_call clone_size cdr3_aa
TRBV12-3/TRBV12-4 NA CASTPWKGLAGGTDTQYF
TRBV20-1 few CSAAEREKSPYEQYF
TRBV20-1 few CSATGGQQETQYF
TRBV7-2 NA CASSLGYGNYGYTF
TRBV28 NA CATKLGIGNTIYF
TRBV10-3 NA CAIKTGESGELFF
TRBV7-8 many CASFARWVGTGELFF
TRBV4-1 many CASSSGQANEQFF
TRBV7-8 many CASSLTSGLIGELFF
TRBV2 few CASRLQVNAGELFF
TRBV27 many CASSPSWGSYEQYF
TRBV20-1 NA CSAPMDRPGANVLTF
TRBV7-2 NA CASSPDRHETQYF
TRBV6-5 many CASSYSFGDTQYF
TRBV7-2 NA CASSLAAISNTGELFF
TRBV6-2/TRBV6-3 NA CASSYPIYGYTF
TRBV6-5 once CASSYRDQGGETQYF
TRBV19 NA CASSATSGSYNEQFF
TRBV9 NA CASSPFSGRGDEQFF
TRBV7-6 NA CASARGSVLYNEQFF
TRBV5-1 NA CASRVHTGELFF
TRBV18 NA CASSYRIQGNEQFF
TRBV7-2 few CASRSVVNTEAFF
TRBV20-1 NA CSATPSGIPPYEQYF
TRBV20-1 few CSAREVGTAYEQYF
TRBV12-3/TRBV12-4 NA CASSLAGGKLFF
TRBV24-1 few CATSDRTEQYF
TRBV14 NA CASSQDPQGNYGYTF
TRBV7-8 NA CASSLGPTGGQPQHF
TRBV28 few CASSFGLAVTDTQYF
TRBV9 few CASSVGLAGGSTDTQYF
TRBV12-3/TRBV12-4 many CASSLAMNTEAFF
TRBV27 few CASSLFSRGPTEAFF
TRBV7-6 many CASSRGQNTGELFF
TRBV28 few CASTMTGLDEKLFF
TRBV2 few CASSVTSETQYF
TRBV7-2 many CASTPQRTNQETQYF
TRBV7-2 NA CASSFSGSGTDTQYF
TRBV5-1 many CASSSFRRGTIMNTEAFF
TRBV4-3 NA CASSQDSPADTQYF
TRBV12-3/TRBV12-4 many CASSPLIHYNEQFF
TRBV7-2 NA CASSPPGEDTQYF
TRBV28 NA CASSLVESGSYTEAFF
TRBV3-1 few CASSQGSRGAQYF
TRBV6-5 few CASSYGGGLEAFF
TRBV4-3 NA CASSQDSSGRADIQYF
TRBV5-1 few CASSPRQIGTGELFF
TRBV13 NA CASSKPSGYFNTQYF
TRBV6-5 few CASSQYDSYNEQFF
TRBV4-2 NA CASSRGPGPEETQYF
TRBV6-5 NA CASLWTLPMDTQYF
TRBV6-5 few CASSYSGTDYGYTF
TRBV18 few CASSPLKVGLQPQHF
TRBV10-3 many CAISLTDSGNTIYF
TRBV4-1 NA CASSQRGARMNTEAFF
TRBV30 few CAWSANLRGETQYF
TRBV9 many CASSGREGSSYEQYF
TRBV7-2 few CASSLVAGSLNTQYF
TRBV28 NA CASSFRGDTQYF